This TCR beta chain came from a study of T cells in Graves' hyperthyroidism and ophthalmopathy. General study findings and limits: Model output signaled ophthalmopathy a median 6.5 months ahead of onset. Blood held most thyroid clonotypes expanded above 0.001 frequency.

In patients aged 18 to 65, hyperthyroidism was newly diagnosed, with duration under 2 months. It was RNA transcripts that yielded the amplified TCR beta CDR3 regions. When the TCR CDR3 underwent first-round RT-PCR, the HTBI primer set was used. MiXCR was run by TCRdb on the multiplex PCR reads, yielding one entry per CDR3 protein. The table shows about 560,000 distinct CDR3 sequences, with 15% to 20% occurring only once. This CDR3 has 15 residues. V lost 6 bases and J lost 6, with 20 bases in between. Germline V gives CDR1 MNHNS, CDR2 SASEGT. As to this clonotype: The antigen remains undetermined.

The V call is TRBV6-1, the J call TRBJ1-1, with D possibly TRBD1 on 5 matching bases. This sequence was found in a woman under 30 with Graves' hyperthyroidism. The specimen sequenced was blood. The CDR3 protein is CASSRRPGGAAEAFF. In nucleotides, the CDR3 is TGTGCCAGCAGCCGCCGGCCTGGGGGTGCCGCTGAAGCTTTCTTT.